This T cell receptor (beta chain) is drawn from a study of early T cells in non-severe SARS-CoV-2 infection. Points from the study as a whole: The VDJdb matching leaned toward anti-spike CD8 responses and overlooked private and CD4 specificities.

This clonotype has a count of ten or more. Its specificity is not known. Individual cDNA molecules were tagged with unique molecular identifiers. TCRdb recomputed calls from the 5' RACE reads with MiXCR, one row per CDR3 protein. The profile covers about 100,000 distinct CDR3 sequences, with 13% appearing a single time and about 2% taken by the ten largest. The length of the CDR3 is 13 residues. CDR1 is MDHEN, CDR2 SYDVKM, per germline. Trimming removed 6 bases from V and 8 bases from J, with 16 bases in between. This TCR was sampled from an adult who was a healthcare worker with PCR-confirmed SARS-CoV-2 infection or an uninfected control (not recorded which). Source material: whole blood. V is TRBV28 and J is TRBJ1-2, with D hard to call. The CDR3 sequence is CASRMATGVGYTF. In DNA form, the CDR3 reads TGTGCCAGCAGGATGGCGACGGGAGTCGGCTACACCTTC.